This is a list of T cell receptor beta chains from one sample in a study of CD8+CD57+ T cells in acquired aplastic anemia. TCRdb ran MiXCR on the reads and lists one entry per CDR3 protein. The sample carries 400,000 to 450,000 distinct CDR3 sequences, 60% to 80% recorded once. Material: sorted CD4+, CD8+, or CD8+CD57+ T cells (not recorded which) from PBMCs. Receptors were obtained from a human donor in good health, serving as a control. Both conserved end residues are part of each CDR3. The order of the fields is clone size, D gene, V gene, J gene, CDR3 protein, CDR3 DNA. A D gene is named only where the DNA matches it firmly. Clone size is given for some rows only: seen once, a few or many times, or a class if the clone is expanded.

once	.	TRBV7-2	TRBJ2-7	CASSLAGPAPGEQYF	TGTGCCAGCAGCTTAGCGGGGCCCGCACCGGGGGAGCAGTACTTC
.	.	TRBV2	TRBJ1-4	CASSHTVDEVLFF	TGTGCCAGCAGCCACACCGTGGATGAAGTCCTGTTTTTT
.	.	TRBV11-3	TRBJ2-7	CASSSDASEQYF	TGTGCCAGCAGCTCAGACGCGAGTGAGCAGTACTTC
.	.	TRBV9	TRBJ1-1	CASSSNRGASEAFF	TGTGCCAGCAGCTCGAATCGTGGAGCATCTGAAGCTTTCTTT
.	TRBD1	TRBV12-3/TRBV12-4	TRBJ1-5	CASPGTGVGQPQHF	TGTGCCAGCCCAGGGACAGGGGTAGGGCAGCCCCAGCATTTT
many	.	TRBV19	TRBJ2-2	CASSSPGATGELFF	TGTGCCAGTAGCTCCCCAGGGGCCACCGGGGAGCTGTTTTTT
.	.	TRBV20-1	TRBJ1-1	CSARVVGETVF	TGCAGTGCTAGAGTTGTCGGTGAAACAGTCTTT
.	.	TRBV10-3	TRBJ1-5	CAISEGISNHTQHF	TGTGCCATCAGTGAAGGGATAAGCAATCATACCCAGCATTTT
.	.	TRBV10-2	TRBJ2-3	CASSTSRFPTDTLYF	TGTGCCAGTAGCACCTCGAGGTTTCCCACCGATACGCTGTATTTT
.	TRBD1	TRBV29-1	TRBJ2-3	CSATGTESIDTQYF	TGCAGCGCGACCGGGACAGAAAGCATAGATACGCAGTATTTT
.	.	TRBV11-2	TRBJ1-2	CASNYKERGESYTF	TGTGCCAGCAACTATAAGGAGAGAGGCGAAAGCTACACCTTC
once	TRBD1	TRBV9	TRBJ1-4	CASSASGTGNEKLFF	TGCGCCAGCAGCGCCTCCGGGACAGGGAACGAAAAACTGTTTTTT
.	TRBD2	TRBV13	TRBJ2-3	CASRATSGETSTDTQYF	TGTGCCAGCAGGGCCACTAGCGGGGAAACTAGCACAGATACGCAGTATTTT
.	.	TRBV12-3/TRBV12-4	TRBJ2-2	CASTPRDFYTGELFF	TGTGCCAGCACCCCTCGGGATTTCTACACCGGGGAGCTGTTTTTT
.	TRBD2	TRBV7-3	TRBJ2-1	CASSLQPGLAGNYNEQFF	TGTGCCAGCAGCTTACAGCCTGGTCTAGCGGGGAACTACAATGAGCAGTTCTTC
few	TRBD2	TRBV12-3/TRBV12-4	TRBJ2-3	CASRPAGSDTQYF	TGTGCCAGCAGACCAGCGGGGTCCGATACGCAGTATTTT
.	.	TRBV7-9	TRBJ1-2	CASCLQRSSTYGYTF	TGTGCCAGCTGCTTGCAGAGGAGTTCTACCTATGGCTACACCTTC
once	TRBD1	TRBV12-3/TRBV12-4	TRBJ1-5	CASNGGTVGNQPQHF	TGTGCCAGCAACGGCGGGACAGTCGGCAATCAGCCCCAGCATTTT
few	.	TRBV5-6	TRBJ1-6	CASSFGGTSNSPLHF	TGTGCCAGCAGCTTCGGGGGGACGAGTAATTCACCCCTCCACTTT
.	.	TRBV20-1	TRBJ1-6	CSATGDGAQPLHF	TGCAGTGCTACGGGCGACGGGGCCCAACCCCTCCACTTT
few	.	TRBV7-2	TRBJ1-3	CASSQEKDLSGNTIYF	TGCGCCAGCAGCCAAGAAAAGGACCTCTCTGGAAACACCATATATTTT
.	.	TRBV20-1	TRBJ1-1	CSAPQPMNTEAFF	TGCAGTGCTCCCCAGCCCATGAACACTGAAGCTTTCTTT
.	.	TRBV5-1	TRBJ2-7	CASRGGDSEAYEQYF	TGCGCCAGCAGGGGGGGGGACAGTGAGGCCTACGAGCAGTACTTC
.	TRBD1	TRBV7-6	TRBJ1-5	CASSQGAGGHQPQHF	TGTGCCAGCAGCCAAGGAGCAGGGGGGCATCAGCCCCAGCATTTT
.	.	TRBV7-3	TRBJ1-6	CASSLRGDSNSPHHF	TGTGCCAGCAGTTTAAGGGGAGATTCTAACTCCCCCCACCACTTT
.	.	TRBV7-9	TRBJ1-1	CASSFSGNEKAFF	TGTGCCAGCAGCTTCTCTGGGAACGAAAAAGCTTTTTTT
.	.	TRBV5-1	TRBJ2-6	CASSPDPTYAGANVLTF	TGCGCCAGCAGCCCCGATCCGACCTACGCTGGGGCCAACGTCCTGACTTTC
many	TRBD1	TRBV9	TRBJ1-1	CASSVGPGTGETEAFF	TGTGCCAGCAGCGTAGGTCCCGGGACAGGGGAGACTGAAGCTTTCTTT
.	.	TRBV6-6	TRBJ1-1	CASSQTPNTEALF	TGTGCCAGCAGCCAAACACCGAACACTGAAGCTCTCTTT
.	.	TRBV9	TRBJ2-1	CASSLQASAYNQQFF	TGTGCCAGCAGCCTCCAGGCGTCCGCCTACAATCAGCAGTTCTTC
many	TRBD2	TRBV4-2	TRBJ2-3	CASSQDHGGGGTDTQYF	TGTGCCAGCAGCCAAGATCATGGCGGGGGGGGCACAGATACGCAGTATTTT
.	TRBD1	TRBV11-3	TRBJ1-4	CARGPYNEKLFF	TGTGCAAGGGGGCCCTATAATGAAAAACTGTTTTTT
.	.	TRBV7-2	TRBJ2-6	CASSPSGTGANVLTF	TGTGCCAGCAGCCCCTCCGGGACTGGGGCCAACGTCCTGACTTTC
few	TRBD1	TRBV10-1	TRBJ2-2	CASKGTGVTGELFF	TGCGCCAGCAAGGGGACAGGGGTCACCGGGGAGCTGTTTTTT
.	.	TRBV20-1	TRBJ2-7	CSAGRTTHHYEQYF	TGCAGTGCAGGGCGGACAACCCATCACTACGAGCAGTACTTC
once	.	TRBV7-2	TRBJ1-5	CASSIDAYNTLPGHF	TGTGCCAGCAGCATCGACGCCTATAACACTCTGCCAGGGCATTTT
.	.	TRBV7-2	TRBJ2-3	CASSRPPGLPYEQYF	TGTGCCAGCAGCCGACCCCCCGGTCTCCCCTACGAGCAGTATTTT
.	TRBD1	TRBV2	TRBJ1-2	CASSPGTGNYSYTF	TGTGCCAGCAGTCCCGGGACAGGCAACTATAGCTACACCTTC
.	.	TRBV24-1	TRBJ1-2	CATSDPTVTYGYTF	TGTGCCACCAGTGACCCCACGGTTACCTATGGCTACACCTTC
.	.	TRBV2	TRBJ1-5	CASRRMSGGQGEPQHF	TGTGCCAGCAGACGGATGTCCGGGGGACAAGGAGAGCCCCAGCATTTT
.	.	TRBV15	TRBJ2-1	CATRGDSYNEQFF	TGTGCCACCAGAGGGGACTCCTACAATGAGCAGTTCTTC
.	.	TRBV2	TRBJ2-7	CASRVSGLVYEQYF	TGTGCCAGCAGGGTGTCGGGGCTAGTATACGAGCAGTATTTC
.	TRBD2	TRBV4-3	TRBJ2-1	CASSQALLAGPSIYNEQFF	TGCGCCAGCAGCCAAGCACTCCTAGCGGGGCCCTCTATCTACAATGAGCAGTTCTTC
.	.	TRBV2	TRBJ1-2	CASSQDSSIYHYTF	TGTGCCAGCAGCCAGGACAGTTCAATCTATCACTACACCTTC
once	.	TRBV9	TRBJ1-6	CASSLTFRDDNSPLHF	TGTGCCAGCAGCTTAACCTTCAGGGACGATAATTCACCCCTCCACTTT
.	.	TRBV9	TRBJ2-1	CASSVGRDSPFHYNEQFF	TGTGCCAGCAGTGTAGGCCGGGACTCGCCCTTCCACTACAATGAGCAGTTCTTC
many	TRBD1	TRBV20-1	TRBJ1-5	CSANPPTGFNQPQHF	TGCAGTGCTAACCCCCCGACAGGGTTCAATCAGCCCCAGCATTTT
many	.	TRBV9	TRBJ2-2	CASSVVGGATGELFF	TGTGCCAGCAGCGTAGTAGGGGGGGCCACCGGGGAGCTGTTTTTT